The clone carrying this T cell receptor beta chain occurred a few times. TCRdb independently ran MiXCR on the 5' RACE reads; one entry per CDR3 protein. The sample lists 150,000 to 200,000 distinct CDR3 sequences; approximately 12% were seen once. The data belong to a study of CD8 T cells in ankylosing spondylitis. Per the germline V gene, CDR1 is LGHDT and CDR2 is YNNKEL (reference sequence). V shed 11 bases and J shed 4 bases, with 26 bases lying between them. The length of the CDR3 is 16 residues. This clonotype was sampled from a female donor with ankylosing spondylitis or in good health (not recorded which). Source material: blood, either unsorted or a sorted T cell fraction (not recorded which). The V gene is TRBV3-1, the J gene TRBJ2-5, with D unresolved. CDR3 loop: CASCQDPPDPSETQYF. The CDR3, as DNA: TGTGCCTCCTGCCAAGATCCCCCAGACCCCTCAGAGACCCAGTACTTC.